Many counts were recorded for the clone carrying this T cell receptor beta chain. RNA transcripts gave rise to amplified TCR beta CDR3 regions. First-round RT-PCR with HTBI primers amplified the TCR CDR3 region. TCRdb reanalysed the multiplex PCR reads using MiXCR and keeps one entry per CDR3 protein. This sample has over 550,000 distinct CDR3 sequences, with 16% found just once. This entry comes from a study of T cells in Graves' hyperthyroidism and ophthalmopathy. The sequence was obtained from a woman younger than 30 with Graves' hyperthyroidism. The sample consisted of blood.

The CDR3 bases are TGCAGTGCTAGAGATGGACAGGGGGTGTCGGGCTATGGCTACACCTTC. Protein: CSARDGQGVSGYGYTF. J is TRBJ1-2 and V is TRBV20-1, with 10 positions matching TRBD1. The CDR3 is 16 residues long. The V and J ends lost 0 bases and 4 bases, in that order; junction bases with no gene match: 8. The V gene's germline CDR1 is DFQATT and CDR2 SNEGSKA (reference sequence).